The clone carrying this TCR beta chain has ten or more counts. Its antigen remains unidentified. This record belongs to a study of CD8 T cells in ankylosing spondylitis. Using its own MiXCR run on the 5' RACE reads, TCRdb lists one record per CDR3 protein. Altogether about 460,000 distinct CDR3 sequences are present, under 5.5% being singletons, with the ten largest covering under 4.5%. CDR3 length: 13 residues. V gave up 5 bases and J gave up 11 bases, with 16 bases separating them. Study-wide results and caveats: A TCR beta motif made of fewer than 10 highly homologous variants seemed typical of ankylosing spondylitis blood.

The rearrangement links TRBV12-3 or TRBV12-4 to TRBJ1-5; D ambiguous. The specimen sequenced was blood, either unsorted or a sorted T cell fraction (not recorded which). This receptor was obtained from a male donor with ankylosing spondylitis. The DNA of the CDR3 is TGTGCCAGCAGTCCCGAAGCGGCAGTTGCCCAGCATTTT. Encoded protein: CASSPEAAVAQHF.